What follows are 25 T cell receptor beta chains derived from one specimen sequenced in a study of graft-versus-host responses after intestinal transplantation. Here immunoSEQ multiplex PCR was the method, and the copy in TCRdb shows in-frame clones only, minus some. The table shows 20,000 to 25,000 clones, with 30% to 40% occurring only once. Responders (approximately 200,000, CFSE-labeled) met approximately 200,000 stimulators that were irradiated and violet-dye-labeled. Sequenced material: alloreactive CD8+ T cells from a mixed lymphocyte reaction culture, taken before intestinal transplant. Subset specified: CFSE-low proliferating T cells sorted from roughly 6-day pre-transplant mixed lymphocyte reaction (GvH or HvG direction). The receptors originated from a human patient who received an intestinal transplant.

CDR3 bases: TGCGCCAGCAGCTTGTGGGAACGCTACGAGCAGTACTTC. Protein sequence: CASSLWERYEQYF. This chain connects TRBV5-1 to TRBJ2-7; D is unclear. Deletions cut 1 base from V and 3 bases from J, with 8 bases between. Germline V CDR1 and CDR2: SGHRS, YFSETQ. The CDR3 spans 13 residues.

This chain uses TRBV4-1 with TRBJ1-5; D gene uncertain. CDR1 MGHRA and CDR2 YSYEKL come from the germline V gene. V lost 4 bases, J lost 7 bases, and 17 bases lay in between. This CDR3 spans 15 amino acids. This CDR3 reads CASSPRHHAGQPQHF. CDR3 nucleotides: TGCGCCAGCAGCCCGCGACACCATGCCGGGCAGCCCCAGCATTTT.

The gene calls are TRBV7-9 and TRBJ1-4; possibly TRBD1 for D (5 bases). Trimming cost V 3 bases and J 7 bases, with 18 bases left between them. This CDR3 has 16 residues. Germline V CDR1 and CDR2: SEHNR, FQNEAQ (reference sequence). The CDR3 loop reads CASSLQVPGLGEKLFF. For the CDR3, the DNA is TGTGCCAGCAGCTTGCAAGTGCCAGGGTTAGGTGAAAAACTGTTTTTT.

This clone is classed as medium-sized. The gene calls are TRBV7-9 and TRBJ2-7; TRBD2 matches 9 bases. The CDR3 is 14 amino acids. Germline trimming cut 3 bases from V and 3 bases from J; bases unmatched to any gene: 3. The V gene's germline CDR1 is SEHNR and CDR2 FQNEAQ (reference sequence). Here the CDR3 reads CASSFSGRIYEQYF. Written as DNA, the CDR3 is TGTGCCAGCAGCTTTAGCGGGAGAATCTACGAGCAGTACTTC.

This clone was counted only a few times. The chain recombines TRBV5-1 with TRBJ1-3; D not resolved. Germline lookup yields CDR1 SGHRS and CDR2 YFSETQ. Trimming removed 0 bases at V and 3 bases at J, with 10 bases between. This CDR3 is built from 15 residues. DNA of the CDR3: TGCGCCAGCAGCTTGGACCTGGACGATGGAAACACCATATATTTT. This sequence encodes CASSLDLDDGNTIYF.

In regard to this clone: One junction end disagrees with the germline gene, perhaps due to a read error. V gene TRBV5-4 combines with J gene TRBJ2-7; 11 bases fit TRBD2. Germline assignment: CDR1 SGHNT and CDR2 YYREEE (reference sequence). The CDR3 consists of 15 residues. The CDR3 region is CASSQGGLAGYEQYF. For the CDR3, the DNA is TGCGCCAGCAGCCAAGGAGGACTAGCGGGCTACGAGCAGTACTTC.

The gene calls are TRBV2 and TRBJ1-2; TRBD1 matches at 12 bases. V dropped 6 bases and J dropped 3; count of bases not matched to a gene: 5. In germline, CDR1 is SNHLY, CDR2 FYNNEI. The CDR3 extends over 15 amino acids. The DNA for the CDR3 is TGTGCCAGCAGATCGGGACAGGGGGCGTACTATGGCTACACCTTC. This sequence encodes CASRSGQGAYYGYTF. Together with reference TRBV2 and TRBJ1-2, the CDR3 gives the full variable domain: EPEVTQTPSHQVTQMGQEVILRCVPISNHLYFYWYRQILGQKVEFLVSFYNNEISEKSEIFDDQFSVERPDGSNFTLKIRSTKLEDSAMYFCASRSGQGAYYGYTFGSGTRLTVV.

By its share, this clone is medium-sized (0.01 to 0.1%). The chain carries TRBV5-4 and TRBJ2-7; 8 bases match TRBD2. CDR1 is SGHNT and CDR2 is YYREEE in the germline V gene (reference sequence). V trimming: 3 bases; J trimming: 5 bases; junction bases outside the gene matches: 10. CDR3 size: 15 residues. The CDR3 here is CASSSQAGEIHEQYF. In DNA form, the CDR3 reads TGTGCCAGCAGCTCCCAAGCGGGAGAGATCCACGAGCAGTACTTC. The full variable domain, completed using reference TRBV5-4 and TRBJ2-7, is ETGVTQSPTHLIKTRGQQVTLRCSSQSGHNTVSWYQQALGQGPQFIFQYYREEENGRGNFPPRFSGLQFPNYSSELNVNALELDDSALYLCASSSQAGEIHEQYFGPGTRLTVT.

The chain combines TRBV19 with TRBJ2-1; D gene ambiguous. CDR1 and CDR2 (germline): LNHDA, SQIVND (reference sequence). V was trimmed by 0 bases and J by 6 bases, leaving 21 bases between them. The CDR3 runs to 18 residues. The CDR3: CASSIDVGVTREGNEQFF. The CDR3 nucleotides are TGTGCCAGTAGTATAGACGTAGGAGTAACAAGGGAAGGCAATGAGCAGTTCTTC.

The chain employs TRBV18 and TRBJ1-1, with D unclear. Germline loops: CDR1 KGHSH, CDR2 LQKENI. Trimming took off 3 bases at V and 0 bases at J, with 8 bases between the two ends. The CDR3 sequence is 14 residues long. This CDR3 is CASSPKVMNTEAFF. CDR3 DNA sequence: TGTGCCAGCTCACCGAAGGTAATGAACACTGAAGCTTTCTTT.

This clone appeared a few times. The chain combines TRBV10-1 with TRBJ1-1; D is undetermined. Per the germline V gene, CDR1 is WNHNN and CDR2 is SYGVQD (reference sequence). The germline V and J ends were trimmed by 5 bases and 0 bases, with 10 bases remaining between them. The CDR3 has 14 residues. CDR3 nucleotide sequence: TGCGCCAGCAGTCCCCGGGCCCTGAACACTGAAGCTTTCTTT. It specifies CASSPRALNTEAFF.

By share, this clone ranks as medium-sized. The chain joins TRBV6-5 to TRBJ1-2, with TRBD1 matching 9 bases. V gave up 8 bases and J gave up 5 bases; unmatched junction bases: 9. Germline V CDR1 and CDR2: MNHEY, SVGAGI. The CDR3 contains 14 residues. This chain's CDR3 is CASGIGTGFYGYTF. The CDR3 coding sequence is TGTGCCAGCGGTATTGGGACAGGGTTTTATGGCTACACCTTC.

The chain recombines TRBV18 with TRBJ2-5, with D uncertain. The CDR3 sequence is 16 residues long. The germline V and J ends were trimmed by 4 bases and 5 bases, with 20 bases remaining between them. From germline, CDR1 is KGHSH and CDR2 LQKENI. In DNA form, the CDR3 reads TGTGCCAGCTCACGACGACGACGGAGCCTGTCGGAGACCCAGTACTTC. This gives the protein CASSRRRRSLSETQYF.

This clone showed up just a few times. V gene TRBV11-2 combines with J gene TRBJ2-7; D uncertain. V was shortened by 4 bases and J by 2 bases, with 6 bases between the two germline ends. The length of the CDR3 is 12 residues. The germline V gene has CDR1 SGHAT and CDR2 FQNNGV. This CDR3 is CASSSGPYEQYF. DNA for the CDR3: TGTGCCAGCAGCTCCGGCCCCTACGAGCAGTACTTC.

The chain joins TRBV4-1 to TRBJ2-1; 7 positions match TRBD2. The CDR3 has 17 amino acids. V dropped 2 bases and J dropped 9; count of bases not matched to a gene: 16. Germline V lookup: CDR1 MGHRA, CDR2 YSYEKL. In DNA, the CDR3 is TGCGCCAGCAGCCAAAGGCCCCTGGGGGGGTGGGAGGGTGAGCAGTTCTTC. The encoded protein is CASSQRPLGGWEGEQFF.

This chain connects TRBV7-3 to TRBJ2-1; D perhaps matches TRBD2 (5 bases). Germline V gives CDR1 SGHTA, CDR2 FQGTGA. The CDR3 runs to 14 residues. Trimming stripped 5 bases from V and 10 bases from J, with 18 bases between. CDR3 region: CASSASLSAEEQFF. The CDR3 region has the DNA TGTGCCAGCAGCGCAAGCCTTTCAGCGGAGGAGCAGTTCTTC.

There are a few counts of this clone. This chain uses TRBV6-4 with TRBJ2-7; the D gene is possibly TRBD2 (5 bases). This CDR3 is built from 13 residues. V was cut by 6 bases and J by 3 bases, with 12 bases left in between. CDR1 and CDR2 (germline): MRHNA, SNTAGT. Here the CDR3 DNA reads TGTGCCAGCAGACCTATCGACTACTACGAGCAGTACTTC. Amino acids: CASRPIDYYEQYF.

The rearrangement uses TRBV6-1 and TRBJ1-2; 8 nucleotides agree with TRBD1. Germline CDR1 MNHNS, CDR2 SASEGT. CDR3 length: 14 amino acids. Trimming cost V 7 bases and J 4 bases; bases outside gene matches: 8. CDR3 region: CASKPSGGAYGYTF. The CDR3 region has the DNA TGTGCCAGCAAGCCGTCAGGGGGCGCCTATGGCTACACCTTC.

This chain connects TRBV28 to TRBJ1-5; weak D call: TRBD1 (6 bases). Trimming pared 4 bases from V and 6 bases from J, leaving 10 bases between. CDR3 length equals 13 residues. Germline V gene lookup returns CDR1 MDHEN and CDR2 SYDVKM. This CDR3 reads CASSYRVTQPQHF. CDR3 DNA: TGTGCCAGCAGTTACAGGGTCACTCAGCCCCAGCATTTT.

The rearrangement links TRBV27 to TRBJ2-4, with D tentatively TRBD1 (6 bases). V shed 6 bases and J shed 8 bases, with 14 bases lying between them. This CDR3 comprises 13 residues. The germline V gene encodes CDR1 MNHEY and CDR2 SMNVEV (reference sequence). The CDR3 DNA follows: TGTGCCAGCAGCGCCGGGACAACGTACATTCAGTACTTC. This sequence encodes CASSAGTTYIQYF.

This clone was observed once. This chain uses TRBV30 with TRBJ1-2; 10 bases match TRBD1. V trimming: 4 bases; J trimming: 3 bases; junction bases outside the gene matches: 5. This CDR3 is 14 amino acids long. The germline gives CDR1 GTSNPN, CDR2 SVGIG (reference sequence). CDR3 sequence: CAWKATGGDYGYTF. DNA for the CDR3: TGTGCCTGGAAGGCGACAGGGGGCGACTATGGCTACACCTTC. The full variable domain, in which reference TRBV30 and TRBJ1-2 provide the parts outside the CDR3, is SQTIHQWPATLVQPVGSPLSLECTVEGTSNPNLYWYRQAAGRGLQLLFYSVGIGQISSEVPQNLSASRPQDRQFILSSKKLLLSDSGFYLCAWKATGGDYGYTFGSGTRLTVV.

In its sample, this clone was seen a few times. This chain connects TRBV27 to TRBJ1-5, with D possibly TRBD1 on 6 matching bases. The germline CDR1 and CDR2 sequences are MNHEY and SMNVEV (reference sequence). The length of the CDR3 is 14 residues. Trimming left V 4 bases short and J 9 bases short, with 16 bases between. Written as DNA, the CDR3 is TGTGCCAGCAGTTCGCTGGAGGGGGATGGGCCCCAGCATTTT. Protein product: CASSSLEGDGPQHF.

V and J are TRBV30 and TRBJ2-7; D remains unclear. CDR1 and CDR2 from the germline V gene are GTSNPN and SVGIG (reference sequence). The germline V and J ends were trimmed by 1 base and 2 bases, with 6 bases remaining between them. The length of the CDR3 is 12 residues. DNA of the CDR3: TGTGCCTGGAGTGACCGGGCCTACGAGCAGTACTTC. It codes for CAWSDRAYEQYF. The variable domain in full, with the rest retrieved from reference TRBV30 and TRBJ2-7, is SQTIHQWPATLVQPVGSPLSLECTVEGTSNPNLYWYRQAAGRGLQLLFYSVGIGQISSEVPQNLSASRPQDRQFILSSKKLLLSDSGFYLCAWSDRAYEQYFGPGTRLTVT.

This rearrangement joins TRBV6-6 to TRBJ1-1, with D unclear. Trimming stripped 4 bases from V and 3 bases from J, with 9 bases between. CDR1 MNHNY and CDR2 SVGAGI come from the germline V gene (reference sequence). The CDR3 has 13 residues. The CDR3 reads CASSLTSHTEAFF. Here the CDR3 DNA reads TGTGCCAGCAGTTTGACTAGCCACACTGAAGCTTTCTTT.

This clone was detected a few times. The V gene is TRBV6-6, the J gene TRBJ2-7; 11 nucleotides agree with TRBD2. The CDR3 consists of 14 residues. CDR1 is MNHNY and CDR2 is SVGAGI in the germline V gene (reference sequence). Trimming cost V 7 bases and J 2 bases; bases outside gene matches: 4. The CDR3 region has the DNA TGTGCCAGCACCGGGACTAGCGGAGCCTACGAGCAGTACTTC. Amino acids: CASTGTSGAYEQYF.